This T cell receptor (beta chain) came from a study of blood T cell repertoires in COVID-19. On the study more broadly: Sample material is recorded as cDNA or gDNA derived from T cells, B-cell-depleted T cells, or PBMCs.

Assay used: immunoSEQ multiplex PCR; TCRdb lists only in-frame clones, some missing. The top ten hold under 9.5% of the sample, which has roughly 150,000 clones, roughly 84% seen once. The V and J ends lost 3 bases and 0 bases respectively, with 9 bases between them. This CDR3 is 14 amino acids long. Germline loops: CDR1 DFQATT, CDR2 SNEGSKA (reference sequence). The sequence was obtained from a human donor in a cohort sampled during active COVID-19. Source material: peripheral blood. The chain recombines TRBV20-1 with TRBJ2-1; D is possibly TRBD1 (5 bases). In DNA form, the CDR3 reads TGCAGTGCTAGTGATAGGGGCTCCTACAATGAGCAGTTCTTC. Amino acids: CSASDRGSYNEQFF.